A selection of T cell receptor beta chains follows, all from one sample in a study of T cells in Graves' hyperthyroidism and ophthalmopathy. TCRdb re-called the multiplex PCR reads through MiXCR, storing one row per CDR3 protein. The repertoire includes a few hundred thousand distinct CDR3 sequences, around 15% of them detected once, and around 19% sits in the top ten. Sequencing was done on a sample of blood. The receptors come from a woman in her 30s with Graves' ophthalmopathy. Each CDR3 is given without its conserved first and last residue. Each record gives: V gene, CDR3 length, CDR3 protein.

v_gene: TRBV2; len: 12; CDR3aa: ASRDRDKSETQY
v_gene: TRBV7-9; len: 14; CDR3aa: ASSPSGRESSYEQY
v_gene: TRBV19; len: 19; CDR3aa: ASSIGFLRGLIPFGADTQY
v_gene: TRBV15; len: 12; CDR3aa: ATSSPGGNQPQH
v_gene: TRBV4-1; len: 10; CDR3aa: ASSQVKHEQY
v_gene: TRBV7-9; len: 15; CDR3aa: ASSFFLRGGLSNEQF
v_gene: TRBV4-2; len: 15; CDR3aa: ASRLRGRAGDPGELF
v_gene: TRBV28; len: 14; CDR3aa: ASSSNRGLGTGELF
v_gene: TRBV5-4; len: 15; CDR3aa: ASSLDPGQGITGELF
v_gene: TRBV4-1; len: 10; CDR3aa: ASGTGGSPLH
v_gene: TRBV12-3/TRBV12-4; len: 16; CDR3aa: ASSLGVSGGWGTDTQY
v_gene: TRBV7-3; len: 13; CDR3aa: ASSSSGGANNEQF
v_gene: TRBV28; len: 17; CDR3aa: ASSSTGGSGGARKNIQY
v_gene: TRBV6-1; len: 11; CDR3aa: ASSELGNYGYT
v_gene: TRBV27; len: 16; CDR3aa: ASSFGTSGGSNTGELF
v_gene: TRBV2; len: 10; CDR3aa: ASKWNRETQY
v_gene: TRBV11-3; len: 10; CDR3aa: ASRGVPLEQF
v_gene: TRBV7-2; len: 15; CDR3aa: ASSLEARGHPLYGYT
v_gene: TRBV28; len: 10; CDR3aa: ASTQGNTEAF
v_gene: TRBV6-1; len: 12; CDR3aa: ASSPPGPYPEQY
v_gene: TRBV20-1; len: 12; CDR3aa: SVRAGGPTDTQY
v_gene: TRBV3-1; len: 13; CDR3aa: ASSQVGGFGETQY
v_gene: TRBV20-1; len: 13; CDR3aa: SARRVGIRSGTQY
v_gene: TRBV27; len: 12; CDR3aa: ASSSLGLTKTQY
v_gene: TRBV6-1; len: 12; CDR3aa: ATLRTGENYGYT
v_gene: TRBV27; len: 12; CDR3aa: ASKRQGTKNIQY
v_gene: TRBV9; len: 10; CDR3aa: ASSGRGYGHT
v_gene: TRBV28; len: 11; CDR3aa: ASSSTLPGGYT
v_gene: TRBV7-9; len: 12; CDR3aa: ASSLGERPDTQY
v_gene: TRBV4-2; len: 12; CDR3aa: ASSQVGGNTEAF
v_gene: TRBV6-1; len: 11; CDR3aa: ASRTASGNTIY
v_gene: TRBV7-6; len: 11; CDR3aa: ASSRTLDYGYT
v_gene: TRBV28; len: 13; CDR3aa: ASSLMEGRNQPQH
v_gene: TRBV6-5; len: 13; CDR3aa: ASSYSGPGDTEAF
v_gene: TRBV28; len: 11; CDR3aa: ASSFRFPGELF
v_gene: TRBV6-2/TRBV6-3; len: 14; CDR3aa: ASSYGLGRTYNEQF
v_gene: TRBV18; len: 11; CDR3aa: ASSTLEDTEAF
v_gene: TRBV27; len: 13; CDR3aa: ASSSYGGFGEKLF
v_gene: TRBV29-1; len: 12; CDR3aa: SVGHQVAKNIQY
v_gene: TRBV28; len: 16; CDR3aa: ASSFPSTGVPPGDTQY
v_gene: TRBV27; len: 12; CDR3aa: ASRTSSSYNEQF
v_gene: TRBV27; len: 13; CDR3aa: ASSSGTGGNYGYT
v_gene: TRBV5-1; len: 10; CDR3aa: ASSRTAAEAF
v_gene: TRBV9; len: 10; CDR3aa: ASRQGADGYT
v_gene: TRBV20-1; len: 12; CDR3aa: SASSFDRDQPQH
v_gene: TRBV19; len: 11; CDR3aa: ATKDQSSYEQY
v_gene: TRBV12-3/TRBV12-4; len: 14; CDR3aa: ASSARLALIYNEQF
v_gene: TRBV27; len: 11; CDR3aa: ASTRWDGQPQH
v_gene: TRBV20-1; len: 14; CDR3aa: SARDPGGRGQETQY
v_gene: TRBV7-9; len: 12; CDR3aa: ASSLEGTSNEQF
v_gene: TRBV4-1; len: 13; CDR3aa: ASSQVGRLIVGYT
v_gene: TRBV5-1; len: 16; CDR3aa: ASSRSAAGTGGHYGYT
v_gene: TRBV5-1; len: 16; CDR3aa: ASSFYPSGRVVKETQY
v_gene: TRBV20-1; len: 16; CDR3aa: SARYYTDRTSNTGELF
v_gene: TRBV24-1; len: 13; CDR3aa: ATSDNADRAIEQF
v_gene: TRBV20-1; len: 12; CDR3aa: SARDRGENTEAF
v_gene: TRBV15; len: 17; CDR3aa: ATSNPTGTGIATNEKLF
v_gene: TRBV4-1; len: 15; CDR3aa: ASSPGLAGGLTNEQF
v_gene: TRBV28; len: 13; CDR3aa: ASSITSGITDTQY